This TCR beta chain was found in a study of cytomegalovirus exposure and HLA in healthy donors. On this clone: Its specificity is not known. The junction and the germline gene differ at one end; a read error may be behind it.

Use of 60 Vbeta and 13 Jbeta primers characterized the PCR. The data were produced by immunoSEQ multiplex PCR, yet TCRdb's version contains in-frame clones alone and is incomplete. Of about 69,000 clones in the sample, about 76% were seen once. This CDR3 is 18 amino acids long. CDR1 is SEHNR, CDR2 FQNEAQ, per germline (reference sequence). Study-wide results and caveats: Fewer N-insertions than the approximately 700-donor mean were reportedly shown by an Asian-associated ancestry cluster in a later analysis. There were around 160 TCR beta chains listed as cytomegalovirus-associated. In a later analysis, HLA-C alleles had the fewest associated TCRs, DRB1 alleles the most.

This clonotype was obtained from a man younger than 35 in good health and CMV-seronegative. The specimen sequenced was PBMCs. The rearrangement uses TRBV7-9 and TRBJ2-3, with 9 bases identical to TRBD2. CDR3 in DNA: TGTGCCAGCGGCTTACCCCGAGGGGCGGGGGGGCTGACAGATACGCAGTATTTT. Amino acids: CASGLPRGAGGLTDTQYF.